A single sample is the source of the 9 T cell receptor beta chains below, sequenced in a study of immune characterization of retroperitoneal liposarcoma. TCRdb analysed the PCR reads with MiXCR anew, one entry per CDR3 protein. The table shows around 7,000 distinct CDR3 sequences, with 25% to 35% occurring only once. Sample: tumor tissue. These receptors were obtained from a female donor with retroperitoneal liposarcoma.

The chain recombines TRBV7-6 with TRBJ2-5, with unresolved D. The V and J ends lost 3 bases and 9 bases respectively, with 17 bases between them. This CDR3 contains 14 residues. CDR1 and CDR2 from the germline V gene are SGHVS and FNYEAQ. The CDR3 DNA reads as TGTGCCAGCAGCTTTCACCCCACCCTAGTGGCCCAGTACTTC. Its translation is CASSFHPTLVAQYF.

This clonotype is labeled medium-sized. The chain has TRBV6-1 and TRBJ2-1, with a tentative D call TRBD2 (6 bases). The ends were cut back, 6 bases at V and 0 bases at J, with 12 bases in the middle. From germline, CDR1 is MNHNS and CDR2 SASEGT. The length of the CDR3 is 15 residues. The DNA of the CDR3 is TGTGCCAGCAGCGAGCAAGCGGGCTCCTACAATGAGCAGTTCTTC. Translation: CASSEQAGSYNEQFF.

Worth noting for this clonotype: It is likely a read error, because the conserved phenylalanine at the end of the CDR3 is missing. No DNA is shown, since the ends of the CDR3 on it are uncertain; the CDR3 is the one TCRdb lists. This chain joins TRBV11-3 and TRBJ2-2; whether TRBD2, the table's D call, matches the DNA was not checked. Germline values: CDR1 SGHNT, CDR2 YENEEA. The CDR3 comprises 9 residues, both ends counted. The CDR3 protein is CASSLGGLA.

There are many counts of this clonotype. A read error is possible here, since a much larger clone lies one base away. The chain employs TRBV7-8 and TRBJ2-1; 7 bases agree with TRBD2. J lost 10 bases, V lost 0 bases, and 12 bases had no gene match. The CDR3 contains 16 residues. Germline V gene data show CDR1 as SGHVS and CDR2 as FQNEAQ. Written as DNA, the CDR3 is TGTGCCAGCAGCTTAGCGGGAGGGCCCGGTTCCTACGAGCAGTTCTTC. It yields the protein CASSLAGGPGSYEQFF.

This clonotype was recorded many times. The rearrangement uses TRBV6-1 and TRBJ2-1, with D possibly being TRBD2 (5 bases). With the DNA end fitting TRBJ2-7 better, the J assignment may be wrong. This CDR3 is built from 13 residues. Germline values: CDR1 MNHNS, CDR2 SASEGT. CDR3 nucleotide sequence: TGTGCCAGCAAGCGGACTGGGAACGGTGAGCAGTACTTC. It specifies CASKRTGNGEQYF.

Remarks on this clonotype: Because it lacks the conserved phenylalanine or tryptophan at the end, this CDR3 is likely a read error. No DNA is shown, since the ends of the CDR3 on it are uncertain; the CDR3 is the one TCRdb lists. The CDR3 here is CASRGGRQGSVEQFFGP. This chain joins TRBV7-8 and TRBJ2-6; the table's TRBD1 call for D was not verified on the DNA. CDR1 and CDR2 (germline): SGHVS, FQNEAQ. The CDR3 is 17 residues long, counting both termini.

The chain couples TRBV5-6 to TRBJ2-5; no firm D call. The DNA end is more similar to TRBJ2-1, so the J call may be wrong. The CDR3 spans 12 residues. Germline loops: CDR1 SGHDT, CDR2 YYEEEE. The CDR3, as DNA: TGTGCCAGCAGCTTGTTTCTGTATGAGCAGTTCTTC. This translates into CASSLFLYEQFF.

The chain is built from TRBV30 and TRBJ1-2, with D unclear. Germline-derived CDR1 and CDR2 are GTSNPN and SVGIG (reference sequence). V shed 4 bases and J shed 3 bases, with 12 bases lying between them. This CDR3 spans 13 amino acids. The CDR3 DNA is TGTGCCTGGAAGGGCGGCCAGCACTATGGCTACACCTTC. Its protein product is CAWKGGQHYGYTF.

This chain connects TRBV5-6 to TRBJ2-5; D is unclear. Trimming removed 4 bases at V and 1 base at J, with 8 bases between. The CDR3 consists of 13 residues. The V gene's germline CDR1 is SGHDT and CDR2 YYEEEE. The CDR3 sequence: CASSTGSQETQYF. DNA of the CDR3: TGTGCCAGCAGCACCGGGTCCCAAGAGACCCAGTACTTC.